The subject of this entry is one TCR beta chain. Libraries were prepared by immunoSEQ multiplex PCR; TCRdb keeps only in-frame clonotypes and omits some of them. The data hold 85,000 to 90,000 clones, with 90% to 95% observed a single time. This sample was taken from a study of PD-L1 blockade in urothelial cancer. The overall study: About 90% of the roughly 29 patients were men who had bladder-origin urothelial cancer.

The V end was cut by 3 bases, the J end by 3 bases, with 6 bases between. CDR1 and CDR2 from the germline V gene are SGHAT and FQNNGV. The CDR3 length is 12 residues. This receptor was taken from a man aged 60 to 75 with urothelial cancer. V and J are TRBV11-2 and TRBJ2-7; D not resolved. The sample consisted of PBMCs, taken around atezolizumab (anti-PD-L1) treatment. The CDR3 DNA reads as TGTGCCAGCAGCTTCGTAGACTACGAGCAGTACTTC. Its protein product is CASSFVDYEQYF.